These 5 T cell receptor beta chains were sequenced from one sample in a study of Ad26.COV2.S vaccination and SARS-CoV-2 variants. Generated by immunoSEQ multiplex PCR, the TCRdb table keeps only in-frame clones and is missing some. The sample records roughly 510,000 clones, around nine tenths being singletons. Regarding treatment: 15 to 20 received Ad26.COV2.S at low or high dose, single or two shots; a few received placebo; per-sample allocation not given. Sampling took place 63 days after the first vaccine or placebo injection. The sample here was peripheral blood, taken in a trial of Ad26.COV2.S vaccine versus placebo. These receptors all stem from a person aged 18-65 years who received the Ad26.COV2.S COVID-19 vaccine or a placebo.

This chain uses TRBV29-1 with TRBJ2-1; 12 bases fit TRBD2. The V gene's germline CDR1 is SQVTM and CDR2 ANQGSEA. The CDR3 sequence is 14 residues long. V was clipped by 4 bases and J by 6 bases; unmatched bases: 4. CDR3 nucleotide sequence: TGCAGCGTTGCCCTAGCGGGAGGGCCCAATGAGCAGTTCTTC. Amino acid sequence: CSVALAGGPNEQFF.

DNA of the CDR3: TGTGCCATCAGTGTAAGGCAGGGGGCAAATGAAAAACTGTTTTTT. It is translated as CAISVRQGANEKLFF. This chain links TRBV10-3 with TRBJ1-4; TRBD1 agrees at 8 bases. The V and J ends lost 4 bases and 5 bases, in that order; junction bases with no gene match: 6. Germline lookup yields CDR1 ENHRY and CDR2 SYGVKD. The CDR3 is 15 residues long.

The CDR3 reads CATSDKTGVKHNEQFF. Written as DNA, the CDR3 is TGTGCCACCAGTGACAAGACAGGTGTTAAGCACAATGAGCAGTTCTTC. The rearrangement links TRBV24-1 to TRBJ2-1; the D gene is possibly TRBD1 (6 bases). The CDR3 spans 16 residues. Germline values: CDR1 KGHDR, CDR2 SFDVKD. The ends were cut back, 4 bases at V and 5 bases at J, with 17 bases in the middle.

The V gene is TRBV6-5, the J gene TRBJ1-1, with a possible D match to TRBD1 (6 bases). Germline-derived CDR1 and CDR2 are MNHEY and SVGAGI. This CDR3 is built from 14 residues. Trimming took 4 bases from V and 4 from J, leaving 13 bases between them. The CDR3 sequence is CASSSDRPLTEAFF. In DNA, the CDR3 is TGTGCCAGCAGTTCCGACAGGCCCCTCACTGAAGCTTTCTTT.

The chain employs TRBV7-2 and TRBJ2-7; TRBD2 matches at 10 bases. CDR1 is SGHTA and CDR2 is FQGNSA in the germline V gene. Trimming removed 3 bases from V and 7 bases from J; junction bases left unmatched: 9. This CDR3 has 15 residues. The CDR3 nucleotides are TGTGCCAGCAGCTTTAAGCGGGAGGGAGGTAGGGAGCAGTACTTC. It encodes CASSFKREGGREQYF.